This entry lists 22 T cell receptor beta chains sequenced from one sample in a study of T cell responses to AZD1222 COVID-19 vaccine. The data were produced by immunoSEQ multiplex PCR, yet TCRdb's version contains in-frame clones alone and is incomplete. The sample lists 70,000 to 90,000 clones, roughly 85% occurring once. The material was peripheral blood, obtained 28 days after the second AZD1222 dose. These receptors all stem from an adult who received the AZD1222 COVID-19 vaccine.

V is TRBV11-3 and J is TRBJ2-1; the match to TRBD2 covers 12 bases. CDR1 and CDR2 from the germline V gene are SGHNT and YENEEA. The length of the CDR3 is 16 residues. With 1 base clipped from V and 5 bases from J, the junction kept 3 bases outside the gene matches. CDR3 sequence reads: CASSLATSGRNNEQFF. CDR3 sequence (DNA): TGTGCCAGCAGCTTAGCCACTAGCGGGAGGAACAATGAGCAGTTCTTC.

This chain uses TRBV7-2 with TRBJ2-5; D perhaps matches TRBD1 (5 bases). CDR3 length: 13 amino acids. CDR1 is SGHTA, CDR2 FQGNSA, per germline. Trimming took 5 bases from V and 2 from J, leaving 9 bases between them. The CDR3 is CASSRGRQETQYF. The CDR3 DNA sequence: TGTGCCAGCAGCAGGGGCAGACAAGAGACCCAGTACTTC.

Details on this clone: At one end the junction does not follow the germline gene, possibly because of a read error. V and J are TRBV5-1 and TRBJ1-4; 8 bases are shared with TRBD1. The CDR3 loop spans 17 amino acids. Germline V gene sequence: CDR1 SGHRS, CDR2 YFSETQ. The CDR3 loop is CASSSRTGPSTNEKLFF. The DNA of the CDR3 is TGCGCCAGCAGCAGTCGGACAGGGCCATCAACAAATGAAAAACTGTTTTTT.

V and J are TRBV19 and TRBJ2-5, with D possibly TRBD2 on 6 matching bases. V was cut by 8 bases and J by 4 bases, with 11 bases left in between. Germline CDR1 reads LNHDA; CDR2 reads SQIVND (reference sequence). This CDR3 is built from 12 residues. CDR3 sequence: CASGGTGETQYF. The CDR3 region has the DNA TGTGCCAGTGGGGGGACGGGAGAGACCCAGTACTTC.

This chain connects TRBV15 to TRBJ1-2; 8 bases fit TRBD1. This CDR3 region has 17 residues. The ends lost 0 bases at V and 5 bases at J; junction bases unmatched: 11. CDR1 is LNHNV, CDR2 YYDKDF, per germline (reference sequence). The chain's CDR3 is CATSRDRAQGGVYGYTF. CDR3 nucleotide sequence: TGTGCCACCAGCAGAGATCGGGCACAGGGGGGGGTTTATGGCTACACCTTC. Combining the CDR3 with reference TRBV15 and TRBJ1-2 gives the whole variable domain DAMVIQNPRYQVTQFGKPVTLSCSQTLNHNVMYWYQQKSSQAPKLLFHYYDKDFNNEADTPDNFQSRRPNTSFCFLDIRSPGLGDTAMYLCATSRDRAQGGVYGYTFGSGTRLTVV.

This clone has only a few counts. The rearrangement joins TRBV27 to TRBJ1-5; D ambiguous. Deletions cut 7 bases from V and 6 bases from J, with 13 bases between. The germline V gene encodes CDR1 MNHEY and CDR2 SMNVEV (reference sequence). The CDR3 contains 13 residues. CDR3 nucleotides: TGTGCCAGCACTATGAGGGAGGGTCAGCCCCAGCATTTT. Its protein is CASTMREGQPQHF.

This clone was observed a single time. The chain employs TRBV5-4 and TRBJ2-7; D could derive from TRBD1 or TRBD2 (5 bases each). V shed 4 bases and J shed 2 bases, with 13 bases lying between them. The CDR3 has 14 amino acids. Germline CDR1 reads SGHNT; CDR2 reads YYREEE (reference sequence). This CDR3 reads CASSLRDRTYEQYF. In DNA, the CDR3 is TGTGCCAGCAGCCTCCGGGACCGCACCTACGAGCAGTACTTC.

This rearrangement joins TRBV25-1 to TRBJ1-1; D is unresolved. Trimming pared 4 bases from V and 5 bases from J, leaving 14 bases between. In germline, CDR1 is MGHDK, CDR2 SYGVNS. The CDR3 loop spans 14 amino acids. CDR3 sequence (DNA): TGTGCCAGCAGTGCAGCGGCGGGGTCGACTGAAGCTTTCTTT. Amino acid sequence: CASSAAAGSTEAFF.

V and J are TRBV7-9 and TRBJ1-1; D is unresolved. Per germline, CDR1 SEHNR and CDR2 FQNEAQ (reference sequence). V was pared by 5 bases and J by 2 bases, with 15 bases between. The CDR3 is made up of 15 amino acids. This CDR3 reads CASSLTAVQNTEAFF. The DNA of the CDR3 is TGTGCCAGCAGCCTCACCGCAGTTCAAAACACTGAAGCTTTCTTT.

J is TRBJ1-5 and V is TRBV28; no clear D gene. V was shortened by 7 bases and J by 0 bases, with 13 bases between the two germline ends. This CDR3 has 15 amino acids. The germline V gene has CDR1 MDHEN and CDR2 SYDVKM. The DNA of the CDR3 is TGTGCCAGCAAGATGGAACCTTATAGCAATCAGCCCCAGCATTTT. It codes for CASKMEPYSNQPQHF.

The chain joins TRBV3-1 (or the pseudogene TRBV3-2) to TRBJ1-1, with D maybe TRBD1 (6 bases). The germline V and J ends were trimmed by 2 bases and 1 base, with 8 bases remaining between them. CDR1 and CDR2 (germline): LGHDT, YNNKEL (reference sequence). The CDR3 has 14 residues. CDR3 bases: TGTGCCAGCAGCCAACGAGGGGGGAACACTGAAGCTTTCTTT. Protein product: CASSQRGGNTEAFF.

The chain links TRBV7-2 to TRBJ2-1; 9 bases line up with TRBD2. Germline lookup yields CDR1 SGHTA and CDR2 FQGNSA. J lost 4 bases, V lost 5 bases, and 6 bases had no gene match. The CDR3 sequence is 15 residues long. The chain's CDR3 is CASSPAGGRYNEQFF. The CDR3 DNA is TGTGCCAGCAGCCCCGCGGGAGGGAGATACAATGAGCAGTTCTTC. The full variable domain, in which reference TRBV7-2 and TRBJ2-1 provide the parts outside the CDR3, is GAGVSQSPSNKVTEKGKDVELRCDPISGHTALYWYRQSLGQGLEFLIYFQGNSAPDKSGLPSDRFSAERTGGSVSTLTIQRTQQEDSAVYLCASSPAGGRYNEQFFGPGTRLTVL.

This clone showed up just once. This chain uses TRBV7-2 with TRBJ1-2; 7 nucleotides align to TRBD1. This CDR3 is built from 13 residues. The V segment lost 5 bases and the J segment 4 bases; nucleotides outside the gene matches: 4. Germline CDR1 is SGHTA and CDR2 is FQGNSA. The DNA for the CDR3 is TGTGCCAGCAGCCCGCGGGACAGCTATGGCTACACCTTC. Translated, it gives CASSPRDSYGYTF.

V and J are TRBV7-9 and TRBJ1-4, with 12 bases that match TRBD1. The CDR3 is 15 residues long. V was clipped by 5 bases and J by 7 bases; unmatched bases: 5. Germline values: CDR1 SEHNR, CDR2 FQNEAQ (reference sequence). CDR3 in DNA: TGTGCCAGCAGCCTGGGACAGGGGGCTCGTGAAAAACTGTTTTTT. Its translation is CASSLGQGAREKLFF. The full variable domain, its missing parts supplied by reference TRBV7-9 and TRBJ1-4, is DTGVSQNPRHKITKRGQNVTFRCDPISEHNRLYWYRQTLGQGPEFLTYFQNEAQLEKSRLLSDRFSAERPKGSFSTLEIQRTEQGDSAMYLCASSLGQGAREKLFFGSGTQLSVL.

V gene TRBV6-5 combines with J gene TRBJ2-5; TRBD2 matches at 10 bases. This CDR3 is 14 amino acids long. The V gene end was trimmed by 5 bases and the J gene end by 7 bases; junction bases not matched to a gene: 7. In germline, CDR1 is MNHEY, CDR2 SVGAGI. CDR3 coding DNA: TGTGCCAGCAGTCTGAGCGGGGGGGCTGGGACCCAGTACTTC. This encodes CASSLSGGAGTQYF.

The gene calls are TRBV9 and TRBJ1-2; perhaps TRBD1 as D (5 bases). There are 16 residues in the CDR3. V was pared by 0 bases and J by 8 bases, with 20 bases between. Germline CDR1 is SGDLS and CDR2 is YYNGEE. The CDR3 protein is CASSVELGQGLGGYTF. In nucleotides, the CDR3 is TGTGCCAGCAGCGTAGAGTTGGGGCAGGGACTAGGAGGCTACACCTTC.

Only one count was recorded for this clone. The gene calls are TRBV24-1 and TRBJ1-4; the D is unclear. The CDR3 contains 12 residues. Germline V gene data show CDR1 as KGHDR and CDR2 as SFDVKD. V lost 3 bases and J 7 bases, leaving 5 bases between the germline ends. CDR3 coding DNA: TGTGCCACCAGTGATAGGAGTGAAAAACTGTTTTTT. Amino acid sequence: CATSDRSEKLFF.

This clone has just one count. This rearrangement joins TRBV20-1 to TRBJ1-5; 8 nucleotides line up with TRBD1. The CDR3 contains 17 residues. The germline CDR1 and CDR2 sequences are DFQATT and SNEGSKA (reference sequence). Trimming removed 3 bases from V and 1 base from J; junction bases left unmatched: 11. For the CDR3, the DNA is TGCAGTGCTAGTGCCGGGACAGGAAAACCGAGCAATCAGCCCCAGCATTTT. As protein: CSASAGTGKPSNQPQHF.

The rearrangement joins TRBV30 to TRBJ2-6, with D hard to call. CDR3 length: 16 amino acids. The ends were cut back, 2 bases at V and 4 bases at J, with 15 bases in the middle. The germline gives CDR1 GTSNPN, CDR2 SVGIG (reference sequence). CDR3 protein: CAWSQLTSSGANVLTF. CDR3 nucleotide sequence: TGTGCCTGGAGTCAACTGACGAGCTCGGGGGCCAACGTCCTGACTTTC.

This chain connects TRBV13 to TRBJ1-5, with a tentative D call TRBD1 (5 bases). The V end was cut by 3 bases, the J end by 5 bases, with 5 bases between. The CDR3 has 12 amino acids. Germline loops: CDR1 PRHDT, CDR2 FYEKMQ (reference sequence). Written as DNA, the CDR3 is TGTGCCAGCAGCTTGGGGGATCAGCCCCAGCATTTT. As protein: CASSLGDQPQHF.

The rearrangement joins TRBV24-1 to TRBJ2-1, with unresolved D. The CDR3 has 17 residues. Trimming removed 3 bases from V and 0 bases from J, with 14 bases in between. CDR1 and CDR2 from the germline V gene are KGHDR and SFDVKD. CDR3 sequence: CATSDKVGRSSYNEQFF. CDR3 nucleotides: TGTGCCACCAGTGATAAGGTGGGCAGGAGCTCCTACAATGAGCAGTTCTTC.

The chain links TRBV7-8 to TRBJ1-5; tentatively, D is TRBD1 (5 bases). This CDR3 is built from 14 residues. The V gene's germline CDR1 is SGHVS and CDR2 FQNEAQ. Between the trimmed V and J ends, which lost 4 bases and 0 bases, there was a span of 7 bases. CDR3 sequence: CASSYGGSNQPQHF. The CDR3 region has the DNA TGTGCCAGCAGCTACGGGGGTAGCAATCAGCCCCAGCATTTT.